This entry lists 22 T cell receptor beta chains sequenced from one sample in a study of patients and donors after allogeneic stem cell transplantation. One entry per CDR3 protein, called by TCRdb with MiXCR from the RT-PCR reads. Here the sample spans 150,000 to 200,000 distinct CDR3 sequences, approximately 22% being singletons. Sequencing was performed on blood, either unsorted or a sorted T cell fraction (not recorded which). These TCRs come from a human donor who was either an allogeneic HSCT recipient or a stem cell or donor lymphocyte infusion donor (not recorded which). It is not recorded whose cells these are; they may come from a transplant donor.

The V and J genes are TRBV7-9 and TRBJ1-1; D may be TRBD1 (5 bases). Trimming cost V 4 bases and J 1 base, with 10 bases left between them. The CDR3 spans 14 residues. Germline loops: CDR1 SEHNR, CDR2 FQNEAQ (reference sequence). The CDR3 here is CASSSRQSNTEAFF. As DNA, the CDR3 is TGTGCCAGCAGCTCCCGACAGTCGAACACTGAAGCTTTCTTT.

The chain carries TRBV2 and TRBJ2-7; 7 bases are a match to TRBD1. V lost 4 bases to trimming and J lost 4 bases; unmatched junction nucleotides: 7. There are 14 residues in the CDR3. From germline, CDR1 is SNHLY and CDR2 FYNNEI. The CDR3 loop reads CASSVRGLSYEQYF. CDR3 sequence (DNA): TGTGCCAGCAGTGTTAGGGGGCTCTCTTACGAGCAGTACTTC.

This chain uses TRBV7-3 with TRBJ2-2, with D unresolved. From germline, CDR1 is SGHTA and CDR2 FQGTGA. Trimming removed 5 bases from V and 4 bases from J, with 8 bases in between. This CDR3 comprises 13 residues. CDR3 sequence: CASSLGRTGELFF. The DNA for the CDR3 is TGTGCCAGCAGCCTCGGACGCACCGGGGAGCTGTTTTTT.

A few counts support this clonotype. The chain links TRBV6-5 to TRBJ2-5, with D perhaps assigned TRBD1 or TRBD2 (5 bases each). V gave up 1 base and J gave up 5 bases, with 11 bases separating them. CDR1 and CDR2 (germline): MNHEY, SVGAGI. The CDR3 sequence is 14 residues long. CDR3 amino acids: CASSYFTGGETQYF. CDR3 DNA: TGTGCCAGCAGTTACTTTACAGGCGGGGAGACCCAGTACTTC.

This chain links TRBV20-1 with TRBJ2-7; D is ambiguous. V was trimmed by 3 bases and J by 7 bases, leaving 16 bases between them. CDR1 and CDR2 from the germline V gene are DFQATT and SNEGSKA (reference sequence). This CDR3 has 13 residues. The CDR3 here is CSASVGRNGEQYF. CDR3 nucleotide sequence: TGCAGTGCTAGCGTCGGACGGAATGGTGAGCAGTACTTC.

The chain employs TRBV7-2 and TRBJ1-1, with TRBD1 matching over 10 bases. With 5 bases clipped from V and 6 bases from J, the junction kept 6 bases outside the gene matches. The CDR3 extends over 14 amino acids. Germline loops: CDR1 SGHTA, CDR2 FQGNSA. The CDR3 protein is CASSRDRGTAEAFF. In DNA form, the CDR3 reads TGTGCCAGCAGCCGGGACAGGGGAACGGCTGAAGCTTTCTTT.

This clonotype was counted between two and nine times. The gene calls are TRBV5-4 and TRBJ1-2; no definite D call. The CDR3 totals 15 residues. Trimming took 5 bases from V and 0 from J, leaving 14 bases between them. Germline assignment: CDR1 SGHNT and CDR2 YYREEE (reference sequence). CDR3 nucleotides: TGTGCCAGCAGTCAAACGGCCGGATCTAACTATGGCTACACCTTC. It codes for CASSQTAGSNYGYTF.

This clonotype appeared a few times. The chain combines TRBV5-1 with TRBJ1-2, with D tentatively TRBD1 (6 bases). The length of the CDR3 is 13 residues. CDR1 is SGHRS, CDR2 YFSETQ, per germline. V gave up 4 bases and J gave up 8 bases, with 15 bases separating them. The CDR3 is CASSETGPQGYTF. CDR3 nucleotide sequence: TGCGCCAGCAGCGAAACAGGGCCACAGGGCTACACCTTC.

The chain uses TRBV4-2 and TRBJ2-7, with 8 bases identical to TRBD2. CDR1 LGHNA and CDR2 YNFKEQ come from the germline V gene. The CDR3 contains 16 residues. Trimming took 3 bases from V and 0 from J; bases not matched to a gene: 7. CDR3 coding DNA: TGTGCCAGCAGCCACCCCAGTAGCGGGGACTCCTACGAGCAGTACTTC. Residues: CASSHPSSGDSYEQYF.

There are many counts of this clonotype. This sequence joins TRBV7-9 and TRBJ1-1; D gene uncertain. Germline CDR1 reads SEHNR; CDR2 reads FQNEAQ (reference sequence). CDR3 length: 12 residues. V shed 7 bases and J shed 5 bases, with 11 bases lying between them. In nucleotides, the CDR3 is TGTGCCAGCACCACGGGGAATACTGAAGCTTTCTTT. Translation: CASTTGNTEAFF.

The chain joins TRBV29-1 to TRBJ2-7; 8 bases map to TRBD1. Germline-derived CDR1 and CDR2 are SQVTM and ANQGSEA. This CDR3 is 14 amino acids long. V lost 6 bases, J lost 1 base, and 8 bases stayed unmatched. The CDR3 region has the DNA TGCAGCGTAGCTTCAGGGGGCCTTTCCTACGAGCAGTACTTC. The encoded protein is CSVASGGLSYEQYF.

For the CDR3, the DNA is TGTGCCAGCAGCACACGGACTAGCGGGGGGGTCAATGAGCAGTTCTTC. Protein product: CASSTRTSGGVNEQFF. The rearrangement joins TRBV11-2 to TRBJ2-1, with 15 bases identical to TRBD2. This CDR3 contains 16 residues. The junction had 5 bases not matched to a gene; V was cut back by 5 bases and J by 6 bases. Germline CDR1 and CDR2: SGHAT and FQNNGV.

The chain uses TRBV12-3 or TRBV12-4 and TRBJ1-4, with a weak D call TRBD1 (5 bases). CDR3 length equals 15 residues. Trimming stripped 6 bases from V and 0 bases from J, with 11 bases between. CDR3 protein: CASRPSGATNEKLFF. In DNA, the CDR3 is TGTGCCAGCAGGCCGTCGGGGGCAACTAATGAAAAACTGTTTTTT.

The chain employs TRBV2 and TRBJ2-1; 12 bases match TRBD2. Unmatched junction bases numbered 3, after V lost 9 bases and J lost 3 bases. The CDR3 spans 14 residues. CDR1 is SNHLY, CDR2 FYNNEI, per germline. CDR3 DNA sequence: TGTGCCAGGATGACTAGCGGGAGCTACAATGAGCAGTTCTTC. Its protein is CARMTSGSYNEQFF.

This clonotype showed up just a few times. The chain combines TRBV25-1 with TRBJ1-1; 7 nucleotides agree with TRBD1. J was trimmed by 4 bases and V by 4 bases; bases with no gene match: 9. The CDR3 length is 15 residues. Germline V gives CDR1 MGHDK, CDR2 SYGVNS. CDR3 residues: CASSGFRGQSTEAFF. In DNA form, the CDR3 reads TGTGCCAGCAGTGGATTTCGGGGACAGAGCACTGAAGCTTTCTTT.

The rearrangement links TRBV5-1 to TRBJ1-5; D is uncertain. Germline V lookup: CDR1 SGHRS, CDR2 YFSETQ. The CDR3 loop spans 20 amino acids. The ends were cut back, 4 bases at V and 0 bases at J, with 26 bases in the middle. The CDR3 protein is CASSILELGHGRISNQPQHF. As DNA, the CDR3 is TGCGCCAGCAGCATACTCGAGCTCGGGCACGGCCGTATTAGCAATCAGCCCCAGCATTTT.

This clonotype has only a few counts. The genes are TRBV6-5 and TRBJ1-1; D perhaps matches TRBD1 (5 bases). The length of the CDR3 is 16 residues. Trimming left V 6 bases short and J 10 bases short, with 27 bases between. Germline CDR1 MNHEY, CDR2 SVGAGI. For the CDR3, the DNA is TGTGCCAGCAGGCAATTACGGAGGGGTTTAGAATTGACAGCTTTCTTT. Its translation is CASRQLRRGLELTAFF.

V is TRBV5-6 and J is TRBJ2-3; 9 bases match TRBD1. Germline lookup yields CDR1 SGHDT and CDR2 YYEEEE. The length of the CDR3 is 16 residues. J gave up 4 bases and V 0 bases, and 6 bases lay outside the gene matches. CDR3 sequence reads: CASSLAGDRDADTQYF. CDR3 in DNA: TGTGCCAGCAGCTTGGCCGGGGACAGGGACGCAGATACGCAGTATTTT.

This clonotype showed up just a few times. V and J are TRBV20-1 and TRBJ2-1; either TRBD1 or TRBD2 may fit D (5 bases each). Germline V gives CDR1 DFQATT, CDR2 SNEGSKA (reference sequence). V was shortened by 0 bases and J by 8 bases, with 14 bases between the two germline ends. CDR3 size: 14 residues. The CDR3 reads CSARELGVSHEQFF. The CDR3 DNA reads TGCAGTGCTAGAGAACTGGGGGTGAGCCATGAGCAGTTCTTC.

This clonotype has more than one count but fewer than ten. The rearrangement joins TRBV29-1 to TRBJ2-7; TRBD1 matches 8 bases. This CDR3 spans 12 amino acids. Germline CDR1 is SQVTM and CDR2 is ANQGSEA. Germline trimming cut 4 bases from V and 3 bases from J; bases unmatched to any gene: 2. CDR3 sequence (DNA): TGCAGCGTTGGGGACAGGCACTACGAGCAGTACTTC. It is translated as CSVGDRHYEQYF.

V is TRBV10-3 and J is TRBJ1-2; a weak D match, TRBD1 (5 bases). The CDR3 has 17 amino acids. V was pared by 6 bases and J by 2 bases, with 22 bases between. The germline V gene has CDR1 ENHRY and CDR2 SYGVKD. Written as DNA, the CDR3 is TGTGCCATCAGACACGACAGCCTACGGACCTTAAACTATGGCTACACCTTC. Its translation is CAIRHDSLRTLNYGYTF.

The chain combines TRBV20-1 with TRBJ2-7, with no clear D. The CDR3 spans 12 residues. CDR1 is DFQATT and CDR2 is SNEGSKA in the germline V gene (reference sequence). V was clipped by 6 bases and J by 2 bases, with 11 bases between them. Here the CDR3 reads CSATGPPYEQYF. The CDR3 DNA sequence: TGCAGTGCCACCGGGCCACCCTACGAGCAGTACTTC.